This T cell receptor beta chain was observed in a study of T cell repertoires in cytomegalovirus infection. A note on this clonotype: The target antigen is unknown.

Via MiXCR, TCRdb re-called the reads, giving one row per CDR3 protein. Among around 770,000 distinct CDR3 sequences listed, just under 30% were seen once. This CDR3 is 15 amino acids long. The ends lost 3 bases at V and 6 bases at J; junction bases unmatched: 7. Germline loops: CDR1 MNHEY, CDR2 SVGEGT. Overall study findings and caveats: Summed frequency of shared TCR beta families picked out CMV carriers who also had the relevant HLA.

Sequences were derived from cultured CD8+ T cells from PBMCs, sampled from culture after CMV antigen stimulation. This clonotype was obtained from a human donor in good health (CMV status not recorded). Some clones in this sample may be carry-over from other donors' samples. This chain joins TRBV6-2 or TRBV6-3 and TRBJ2-2; 7 bases match TRBD2. In nucleotides, the CDR3 is TGTGCCAGCAGTTATTGGCAGGGAGGGGCCGGGGAGCTGTTTTTT. This sequence encodes CASSYWQGGAGELFF.